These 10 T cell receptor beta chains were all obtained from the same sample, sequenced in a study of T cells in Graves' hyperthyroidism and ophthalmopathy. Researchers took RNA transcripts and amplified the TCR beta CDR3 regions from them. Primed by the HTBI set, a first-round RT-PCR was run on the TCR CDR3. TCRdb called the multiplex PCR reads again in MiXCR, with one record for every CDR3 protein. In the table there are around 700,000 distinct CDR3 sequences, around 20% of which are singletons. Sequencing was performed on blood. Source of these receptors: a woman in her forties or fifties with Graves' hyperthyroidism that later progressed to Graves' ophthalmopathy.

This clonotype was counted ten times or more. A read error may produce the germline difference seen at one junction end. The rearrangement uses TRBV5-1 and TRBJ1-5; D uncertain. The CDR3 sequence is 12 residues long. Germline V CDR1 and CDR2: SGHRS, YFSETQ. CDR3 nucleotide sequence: TGTGCCAGCAGCTTAGCGGGGCAGCCCCAGCATTTT. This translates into CASSLAGQPQHF. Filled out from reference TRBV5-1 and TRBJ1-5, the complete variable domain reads KAGVTQTPRYLIKTRGQQVTLSCSPISGHRSVSWYQQTPGQGLQFLFEYFSETQRNKGNFPGRFSGRQFSNSRSEMNVSTLELGDSALYLCASSLAGQPQHFGDGTRLSIL.

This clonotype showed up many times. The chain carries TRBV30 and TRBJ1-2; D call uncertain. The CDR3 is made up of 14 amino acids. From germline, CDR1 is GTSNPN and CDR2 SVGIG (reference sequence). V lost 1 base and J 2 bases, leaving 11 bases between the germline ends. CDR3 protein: CAWSGWTDNYGYTF. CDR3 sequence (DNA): TGTGCCTGGAGTGGATGGACGGACAACTATGGCTACACCTTC.

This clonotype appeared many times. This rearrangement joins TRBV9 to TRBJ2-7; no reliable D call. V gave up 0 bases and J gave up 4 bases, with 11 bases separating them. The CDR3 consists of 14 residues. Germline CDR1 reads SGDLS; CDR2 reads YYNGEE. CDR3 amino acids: CASSVDGGEYEQYF. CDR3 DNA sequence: TGTGCCAGCAGCGTAGATGGCGGAGAATACGAGCAGTACTTC.

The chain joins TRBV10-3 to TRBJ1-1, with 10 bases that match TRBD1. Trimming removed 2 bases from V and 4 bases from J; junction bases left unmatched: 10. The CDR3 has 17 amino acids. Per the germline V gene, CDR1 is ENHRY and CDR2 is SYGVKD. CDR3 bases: TGTGCCATCAGTGAGCATCCCGACAGGGGGCAAAGCACTGAAGCTTTCTTT. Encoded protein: CAISEHPDRGQSTEAFF.

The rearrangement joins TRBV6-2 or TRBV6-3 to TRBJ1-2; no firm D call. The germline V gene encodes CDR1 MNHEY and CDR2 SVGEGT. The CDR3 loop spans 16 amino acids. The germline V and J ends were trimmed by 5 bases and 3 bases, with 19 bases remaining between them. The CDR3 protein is CASSPYSDPGDYGYTF. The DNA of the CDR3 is TGTGCCAGCAGTCCCTACTCAGATCCGGGCGACTATGGCTACACCTTC.

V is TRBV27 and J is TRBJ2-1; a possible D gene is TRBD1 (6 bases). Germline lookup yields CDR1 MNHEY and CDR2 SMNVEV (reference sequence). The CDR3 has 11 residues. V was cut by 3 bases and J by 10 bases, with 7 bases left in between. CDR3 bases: TGTGCCAGCAGTTTCGGACAGGAGCAGTTCTTC. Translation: CASSFGQEQFF.

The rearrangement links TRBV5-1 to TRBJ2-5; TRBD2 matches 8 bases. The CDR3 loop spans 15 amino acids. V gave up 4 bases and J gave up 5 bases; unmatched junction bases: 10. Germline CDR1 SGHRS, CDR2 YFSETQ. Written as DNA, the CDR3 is TGCGCCAGCAGCCTGGCAGCGGGGGACGGGGAGACCCAGTACTTC. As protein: CASSLAAGDGETQYF.

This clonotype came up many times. CDR3 loop: CASSPGSKGEQYF. CDR3 DNA sequence: TGTGCCAGCAGCCCCGGGTCCAAGGGCGAGCAGTACTTC. The chain is built from TRBV7-6 and TRBJ2-7; D not resolved. Trimming took off 5 bases at V and 6 bases at J, with 14 bases between the two ends. From germline, CDR1 is SGHVS and CDR2 FNYEAQ. This CDR3 spans 13 amino acids.

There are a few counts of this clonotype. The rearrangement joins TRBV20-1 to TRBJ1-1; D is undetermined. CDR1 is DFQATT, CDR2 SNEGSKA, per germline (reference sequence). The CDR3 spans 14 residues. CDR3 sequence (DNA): TGCAGCGCTTACCCCCCTCCGGGGAACACTGAAGCTTTCTTT. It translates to CSAYPPPGNTEAFF.

CDR3 bases: TGTGCCAGCAGATCGACTGGACAGGAAGGGGGCCATGGCTACACCTTC. Translated, it gives CASRSTGQEGGHGYTF. V is TRBV12-3 or TRBV12-4 and J is TRBJ1-2, with 7 bases aligning to TRBD1. J was trimmed by 6 bases and V by 6 bases; bases with no gene match: 16. The CDR3 sequence is 16 residues long.